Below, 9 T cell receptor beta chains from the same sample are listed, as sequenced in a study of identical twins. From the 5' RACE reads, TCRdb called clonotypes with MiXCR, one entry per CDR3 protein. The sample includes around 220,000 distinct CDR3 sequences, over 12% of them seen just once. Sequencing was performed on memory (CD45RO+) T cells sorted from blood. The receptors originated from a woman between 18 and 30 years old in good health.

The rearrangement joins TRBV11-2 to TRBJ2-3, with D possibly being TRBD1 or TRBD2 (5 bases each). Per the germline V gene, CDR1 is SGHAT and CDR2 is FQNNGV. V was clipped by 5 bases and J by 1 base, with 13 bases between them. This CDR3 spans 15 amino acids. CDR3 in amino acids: CASSAVGRGTDTQYF. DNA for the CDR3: TGTGCCAGCAGCGCCGTGGGACGGGGCACAGATACGCAGTATTTT.

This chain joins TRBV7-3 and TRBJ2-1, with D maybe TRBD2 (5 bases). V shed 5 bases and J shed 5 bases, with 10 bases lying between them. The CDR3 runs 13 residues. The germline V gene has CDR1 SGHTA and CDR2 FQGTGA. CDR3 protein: CASSPTSNNEQFF. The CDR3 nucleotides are TGTGCCAGCAGCCCTACTAGTAACAATGAGCAGTTCTTC.

The CDR3 DNA follows: TGTGCCAGCAGAGTCGAACAACTGAGGAGTAACTATGGCTACACCTTC. Its protein product is CASRVEQLRSNYGYTF. This sequence joins TRBV5-6 and TRBJ1-2, with D unclear. Germline V gene sequence: CDR1 SGHDT, CDR2 YYEEEE. The CDR3 loop spans 16 amino acids. The ends were cut back, 5 bases at V and 1 base at J, with 18 bases in the middle.

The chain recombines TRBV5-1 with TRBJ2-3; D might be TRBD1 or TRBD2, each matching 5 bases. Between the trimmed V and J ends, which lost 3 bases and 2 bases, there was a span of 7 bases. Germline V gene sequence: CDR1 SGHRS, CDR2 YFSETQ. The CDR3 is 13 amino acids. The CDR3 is CASSWGFTDTQYF. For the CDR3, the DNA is TGCGCCAGCAGCTGGGGGTTCACAGATACGCAGTATTTT.

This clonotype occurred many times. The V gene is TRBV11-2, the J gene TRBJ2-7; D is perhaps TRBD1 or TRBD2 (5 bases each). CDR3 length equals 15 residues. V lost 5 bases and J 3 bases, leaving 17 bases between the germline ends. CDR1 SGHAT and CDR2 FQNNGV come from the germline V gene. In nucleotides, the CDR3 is TGTGCCAGCAGCCAAGCCTCGGGACCAAACTACGAGCAGTACTTC. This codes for CASSQASGPNYEQYF.

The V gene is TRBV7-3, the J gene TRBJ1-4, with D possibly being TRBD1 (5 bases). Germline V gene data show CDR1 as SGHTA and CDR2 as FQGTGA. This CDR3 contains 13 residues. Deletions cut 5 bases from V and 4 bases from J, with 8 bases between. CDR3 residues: CASSQGINEKLFF. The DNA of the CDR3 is TGTGCCAGCAGCCAGGGAATTAATGAAAAACTGTTTTTT.

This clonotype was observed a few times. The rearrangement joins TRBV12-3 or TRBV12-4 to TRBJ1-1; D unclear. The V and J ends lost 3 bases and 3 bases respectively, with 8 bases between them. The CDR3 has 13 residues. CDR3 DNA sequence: TGTGCCAGCAGTTTCGGTTGGGACACTGAAGCTTTCTTT. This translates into CASSFGWDTEAFF.

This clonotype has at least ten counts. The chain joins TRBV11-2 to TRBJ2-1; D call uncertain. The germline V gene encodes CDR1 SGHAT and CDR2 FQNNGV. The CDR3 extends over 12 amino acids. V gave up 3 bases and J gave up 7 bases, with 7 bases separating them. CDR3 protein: CASSFAANEQFF. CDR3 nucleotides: TGTGCCAGCAGCTTCGCGGCTAATGAGCAGTTCTTC.

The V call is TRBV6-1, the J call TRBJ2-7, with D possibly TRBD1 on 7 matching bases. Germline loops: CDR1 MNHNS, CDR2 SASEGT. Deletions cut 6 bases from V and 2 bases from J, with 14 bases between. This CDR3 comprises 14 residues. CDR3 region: CASSRGDGTYEQYF. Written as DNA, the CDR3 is TGTGCCAGCAGCAGGGGGGACGGAACCTACGAGCAGTACTTC.